This T cell receptor (beta chain) was sequenced in a study of T cell repertoires in cytomegalovirus infection. General study findings and limits: Cumulative public TCR beta family frequency identified CMV carriers with the relevant HLA.

This clonotype was seen a few times. Its target is unknown. A single record per CDR3 protein comes from TCRdb applying MiXCR to the reads. The sample includes over 250,000 distinct CDR3 sequences, about 26% of them seen just once. Germline V gene lookup returns CDR1 MDHEN and CDR2 SYDVKM. V trimming: 6 bases; J trimming: 3 bases; junction bases outside the gene matches: 12. The CDR3 has 17 residues. This TCR derives from a human donor in good health (CMV status not recorded). Some clones in this sample may be carry-over from other donors' samples. Sequencing input: PBMCs. This rearrangement joins TRBV28 to TRBJ1-5; 9 positions agree with TRBD1. This CDR3 reads CASRTQYRDRANQPQHF. In nucleotides, the CDR3 is TGTGCCAGCAGGACCCAGTACCGGGACAGGGCCAATCAGCCCCAGCATTTT.